This TCR beta chain was recorded in a study of Ad26.COV2.S vaccination and SARS-CoV-2 variants (dated by TCRdb to the early 2020s). About the investigation overall: Vaccine-arm donors were drawn from COV1001, a multicentre, randomized, double-blind, placebo-controlled phase I-IIa trial of Ad26.COV2.S in healthy adults. Ad26.COV2.S was administered intramuscularly at a dose of 5x10^10 or 1x10^11 viral particles, either as one shot or as two shots given 56 days apart. TCRbeta repertoire sequencing served as the tool for gauging how specific and how broad the SARS-CoV-2-reactive T cell receptors were following Ad26.COV2.S vaccination. A total of approximately 30 samples were included in the TCR-sequenced set, comprising roughly 19 Ad26.COV2.S vaccine recipients, 5 placebo recipients and 8 SARS-CoV-2 convalescent individuals. Trial participants were randomized into five groups of five, in which low-dose or high-dose Ad26.COV2.S was given once or twice, or placebo was given on both occasions. Investigators remained blinded to trial group allocation during experiments and outcome assessment.

The immunoSEQ Assay was the method used to sequence TCRbeta CDR3 regions. After extraction, genomic DNA underwent amplification by bias-controlled multiplex PCR, followed by high-throughput sequencing. Concerning the study's data processing: To quantify the absolute abundance of every unique TCRbeta CDR3 region, sequences were collapsed and filtered. Usable DNA was measured by amplifying reference genes present in all nucleated cells, and TCRbeta template counts were normalized to that usable DNA to estimate T cell fraction. Repertoire TCRs were annotated as SARS-CoV-2-specific by exact matching of V gene, CDR3 amino acid sequence and J gene to a known reactive TCR set. MIRA supplied the reference SARS-CoV-2 TCR set, which was filtered for enrichment in COVID-19-positive ImmuneCODE repertoires so that public or cross-reactive TCRs were removed. Based on the MIRA antigens, annotated TCRs were further analysed at the level of specific ORF or position within ORF. Depth was the summed frequency of annotated unique rearrangements, while breadth was defined as annotated unique rearrangements over total unique productive rearrangements. Group comparisons of TCR breadth used two-sided Wilcoxon rank-sum tests. Here the immuneACCESS table is served through TCRdb, limited to in-frame sequences with V and J called. Missing clones are a known gap in these copies; in checked studies unresolved V genes cover under half, and the rest lacks a known reason. V and J calls and clone size are given by that table; D and trimming were obtained from the DNA. Recorded for this sample are hundreds of thousands of clones; 75% to 90% of them occurred a single time. In total, the top ten clones hold 2.5% to 3% of the sample.

To note about this clone: Its antigen specificity is not known. Per-nucleotide qualities are absent, and no much larger clonotype sits a single base away.

Paper-wide results and their limitations: The authors noted that the TCR breadth and depth analyses may have underestimated total T cell responses. Comparable non-spike TCR breadth was observed between vaccine and placebo recipients, consistent with only spike being contained in the vaccine. Substantial breadth of spike-specific CD8+ and CD4+ T cell responses was reported after vaccination. The study lacked the statistical power to compare responses across vaccine doses or regimens. Ad26.COV2.S recipients had higher spike-specific TCR breadth than placebo recipients (P = 0.0014).

This specimen's treatment or condition label, interpreted: about 20 received Ad26.COV2.S at low or high dose, single or two shots; 5 received placebo; per-sample allocation not given. For vaccine and placebo recipients, repertoires were sequenced using samples collected on day 63 after the first injection. In Cohort 1b, about two dozen adults aged 18-55 years were enrolled at a single site in Boston, USA, between 29 July and 7 August 2020. Ad26.COV2.S was a replication-incompetent adenovirus type 26 vector expressing a prefusion-stabilized SARS-CoV-2 spike protein from the original Wuhan strain. Based on the germline V gene (reference sequence), the CDR1 and CDR2 sequences are SEHNR and FQNEAQ. The CDR3 starts with the cysteine, ends with the phenylalanine, and has 14 residues. The sequence is cut down to CDR3 DNA, 42 bases in frame from base 1. The junction shows trimming of 3 bases on V and 7 bases on J, plus 12 bases between the germline ends.

The receptor comes from a person aged 18-65 years who received the Ad26.COV2.S COVID-19 vaccine or a placebo. The rearrangement joined TRBV7-9 to TRBJ2-2; the D segment may tentatively be TRBD1 or TRBD2, each giving 6 matched bases. The source was peripheral blood, collected in a trial of Ad26.COV2.S vaccine versus placebo. The CDR3 protein is CASSFRGLGGELFF. The DNA is TGTGCCAGCAGCTTCCGGGGGCTAGGCGGGGAGCTGTTTTTT.